What follows are 3 T cell receptor beta chains derived from one specimen sequenced in a study of tissue T cells after allogeneic stem cell transplantation. Noted time point: mouse harvest day 7 after allogeneic transplant. Tail vein injection delivered 10^7 T-cell-depleted bone marrow cells and 10^6 splenic CD5+ T cells. Libraries were prepared by immunoSEQ multiplex PCR; TCRdb keeps only in-frame clonotypes and omits some of them. Among about 6,600 clones, around half were seen once, and the ten largest hold roughly 8.2%. The sequencing input was lymph node tissue. The receptors derive from a female BALB/c mouse given C57BL/6 T cells with graft-versus-host disease after an allogeneic hematopoietic cell transplant.

By share of the sample, this clone is medium-sized. Mouse germline and gene names are used. Read sequence stops 1 residue before the CDR3 end, and the germline J gene provides the missing end. The chain recombines TRBV26 with TRBJ1-2; D is undetermined. The CDR3 totals 14 residues. Deletions cut 2 bases from V and 0 bases from J, with 7 bases between. Germline values: CDR1 KGHPV, CDR2 FQNQEV (reference sequence). The CDR3: CASSLPSANSDYTF. The DNA read from the CDR3 is TGTGCCAGCAGTCTGCCCTCTGCAAACTCCGACTACACC. Full variable domain (rest looked up from reference TRBV26 and TRBJ1-2): NSKVIQTPRYLVKGQGQKAKMRCIPEKGHPVVFWYQQNKNNEFKFLINFQNQEVLQQIDMTEKRFSAECPSNSPCSLEIQSSEAGDSALYLCASSLPSANSDYTFGSGTRLLVI.

This clone appeared a few times. Gene names denote mouse genes. The CDR3 end falls 1 residue outside the read, so it is completed with the germline J gene. This sequence joins TRBV26 and TRBJ1-4; D possibly corresponds to TRBD1 (5 bases). V was pared by 3 bases and J by 1 base, with 9 bases between. This CDR3 region has 15 residues. Per germline, CDR1 KGHPV and CDR2 FQNQEV (reference sequence). Incomplete CDR3 DNA: TGTGCCAGCAGTCTCGGACAAACTTCCAACGAAAGATTATTT. Residues: CASSLGQTSNERLF. The complete CDR3 protein is CASSLGQTSNERLFF.

This clone was observed a handful of times. Mouse names are used for the genes. The observed sequence ends 1 residue before the CDR3 terminus, with the missing tail filled in from the germline J gene. The chain carries TRBV16 and TRBJ1-3; D is unclear. V was shortened by 2 bases and J by 0 bases, with 8 bases between the two germline ends. This CDR3 comprises 15 residues. Germline V CDR1 and CDR2: SGHSA, FRNQAP. Incomplete CDR3 DNA: TGTGCAAGCAGCTTAAACGGAAATTCTGGAAATACGCTCTAT. Translation gives CASSLNGNSGNTLY. The complete CDR3 sequence is CASSLNGNSGNTLYF.